The 31 T cell receptor beta chains below all came from one sample that was sequenced in a study of T cell clonality in common variable immunodeficiency. The repertoire was sequenced with immunoSEQ multiplex PCR; TCRdb's copy has only in-frame clones and lacks some. Recorded here are roughly 79,000 clones, none singletons. The sample comprised peripheral blood mononuclear cells. These receptor sequences come from a person aged 18 to 70 in good health.

This clone was detected many times. The read finishes 3 residues shy of the CDR3 end, and the germline J gene is used to complete it. The rearrangement links TRBV29-1 to TRBJ2-2, with 8 bases identical to TRBD2. Per germline, CDR1 SQVTM and CDR2 ANQGSEA. The V segment lost 3 bases and the J segment 5 bases; nucleotides outside the gene matches: 8. The length of the CDR3 is 15 residues. CDR3 DNA, as far as it was read: TGCAGCGTTGACGGGGGGGGCATAAGTACCGGGGAG. Translated, it gives CSVDGGGISTGE. The entire CDR3 reads CSVDGGGISTGELFF.

This clone showed up many times. Coverage ceases 3 residues before the CDR3 finishes, and the germline J gene fills in the end. V usage is TRBV2 and J usage is TRBJ2-1; D perhaps matches TRBD2 (6 bases). This CDR3 is 15 amino acids long. CDR1 and CDR2 from the germline V gene are SNHLY and FYNNEI. V lost 2 bases and J lost 4, with 12 bases in between. CDR3 bases read: TGTGCCAGCAGTGAACCGGGACTCCCATACAATGAG. This encodes CASSEPGLPYNE. The full CDR3 protein reads CASSEPGLPYNEQFF. Together with reference TRBV2 and TRBJ2-1, the CDR3 gives the full variable domain: EPEVTQTPSHQVTQMGQEVILRCVPISNHLYFYWYRQILGQKVEFLVSFYNNEISEKSEIFDDQFSVERPDGSNFTLKIRSTKLEDSAMYFCASSEPGLPYNEQFFGPGTRLTVL.

The table lists this clone with many counts. The read terminates 3 residues ahead of where the CDR3 ends, so the germline J gene completes it. The chain carries TRBV19 and TRBJ2-3; the match to TRBD1 covers 8 bases. V lost 7 bases to trimming and J lost 2 bases; unmatched junction nucleotides: 8. The CDR3 length is 15 residues. Germline CDR1 LNHDA, CDR2 SQIVND (reference sequence). The CDR3 is CASMRQGRTTDTQYF. CDR3 DNA, as far as it was read: TGTGCCAGTATGCGACAGGGGCGAACCACAGATACG.

With regard to this clone: Read sequence stops 3 residues before the CDR3 end, and the germline J gene provides the missing end. This chain joins TRBV20-1 and TRBJ2-7; D unresolved. V lost 6 bases and J lost 0, with 15 bases in between. The CDR3 is 14 amino acids. Germline V CDR1 and CDR2: DFQATT, SNEGSKA (reference sequence). The CDR3 sequence: CSASLLRSSYEQYF. The CDR3 DNA, read in part, is TGCAGTGCAAGCCTACTAAGGAGCTCCTACGAG.

This clone showed up many times. The CDR3 end lies 3 residues beyond the end of the read and is filled in from the germline J gene. The chain is built from TRBV20-1 and TRBJ1-6, with a possible D match to TRBD1 (5 bases). Looked up from germline, CDR1 is DFQATT and CDR2 is SNEGSKA (reference sequence). The CDR3 covers 13 residues. V lost 5 bases and J 4 bases, leaving 9 bases between the germline ends. The sequenced part of the CDR3 DNA is TGCAGTGCTCCGGACATATATAATTCACCC. This encodes CSAPDIYNSP. The complete CDR3 protein is CSAPDIYNSPLHF.

CDR3 DNA (partial): TGTGCCAGCAGTGACCTGACAGCCGGGGGGAATCAGCCC. Translating gives CASSDLTAGGNQP. The CDR3, in full, reads CASSDLTAGGNQPQHF. The rearrangement joins TRBV25-1 to TRBJ1-5, with D possibly TRBD1 on 5 matching bases. The read stops 3 residues short of the end of the CDR3; the missing end is completed from the germline J gene. The CDR3 is 16 residues long. CDR1 is MGHDK and CDR2 is SYGVNS in the germline V gene. Trimming shortened V by 3 bases and J by 4 bases, and 16 bases separated the two germline ends.

In its sample, this clone was seen many times. Partial CDR3 DNA: TGTGCCAGCAGCTCGCCCAGACTAGCGGAGACC. Translation gives CASSSPRLAET. The whole CDR3 reads CASSSPRLAETQYF. This chain links TRBV7-9 with TRBJ2-5, with 8 bases lining up with TRBD2. Read data end 3 residues before the CDR3 end; the end is taken from the germline J gene. The CDR3 consists of 14 residues. V lost 4 bases, J lost 5 bases, and 6 bases stayed unmatched. Germline V CDR1 and CDR2: SEHNR, FQNEAQ (reference sequence). The whole variable domain, filled in from reference TRBV7-9 and TRBJ2-5, reads DTGVSQNPRHKITKRGQNVTFRCDPISEHNRLYWYRQTLGQGPEFLTYFQNEAQLEKSRLLSDRFSAERPKGSFSTLEIQRTEQGDSAMYLCASSSPRLAETQYFGPGTRLLVL.

This clone showed up many times. The observed sequence ends 3 residues before the CDR3 terminus, with the missing tail filled in from the germline J gene. The J gene is TRBJ2-3, the V gene TRBV19; the match to TRBD2 covers 7 bases. The CDR3 sequence is 13 residues long. With V trimmed by 11 bases and J by 0 bases, 5 bases remained unmatched. Germline V gene data show CDR1 as LNHDA and CDR2 as SQIVND (reference sequence). The part of the CDR3 DNA that was read is TGTGCCGCGGGGGTTGTCAGCACAGATACG. Translated: CAAGVVSTDT. The entire CDR3 protein is CAAGVVSTDTQYF.

This clone appeared many times. The read halts 3 residues ahead of the CDR3 end, with the missing end drawn from the germline J gene. This chain connects TRBV7-3 to TRBJ2-1, with TRBD1 matching 7 bases. Germline V gene sequence: CDR1 SGHTA, CDR2 FQGTGA. Trimming at V came to 8 bases and at J to 6 bases, leaving 13 bases not matched to a gene. The CDR3 has 15 amino acids. The CDR3 here is CASGENRGTGNEQFF. CDR3 DNA (partial): TGTGCCAGCGGAGAGAACAGGGGAACGGGCAATGAG.

The sample holds many counts of this clone. The read finishes 3 residues shy of the CDR3 end, and the germline J gene is used to complete it. The chain carries TRBV9 and TRBJ2-1; D ambiguous. The length of the CDR3 is 12 residues. V was trimmed by 1 base and J by 8 bases, leaving 7 bases between them. Germline CDR1 SGDLS, CDR2 YYNGEE. CDR3 residues: CASSVPGYEQFF. CDR3 bases read: TGTGCCAGCAGCGTACCCGGGTATGAG.

This clone has ten or more counts. The sequenced fragment ends 3 residues before the CDR3 boundary, so the rest is inferred from the germline J gene. The V call is TRBV10-2, the J call TRBJ1-5, with D perhaps matching TRBD1 (5 bases). The V gene's germline CDR1 is WSHSY and CDR2 SAAADI. The CDR3 covers 14 residues. V shed 5 bases and J shed 2 bases, with 10 bases lying between them. CDR3 residues: CASSPQGGNQPQHF. Incomplete CDR3 DNA: TGCGCCAGCAGTCCCCAGGGAGGCAATCAGCCC.

In this sample, this clone turned up many times. The CDR3 end lies 3 residues beyond the end of the read and is filled in from the germline J gene. This chain uses TRBV5-1 with TRBJ2-2; 15 bases line up with TRBD2. The V and J ends lost 1 base and 0 bases, in that order; junction bases with no gene match: 7. The CDR3 is 20 residues long. Per the germline V gene, CDR1 is SGHRS and CDR2 is YFSETQ. Here the CDR3 reads CASSLSGGLAGGTNTGELFF. The sequenced part of the CDR3 DNA is TGCGCCAGCAGCTTGTCGGGAGGACTAGCGGGAGGGACGAACACCGGGGAG.

This clone has ten or more counts. The CDR3 end lies 3 residues beyond the end of the read and is filled in from the germline J gene. The chain employs TRBV4-1 and TRBJ2-2; 10 bases are shared with TRBD2. The CDR3 has 17 amino acids. V lost 1 base to trimming and J lost 7 bases; unmatched junction nucleotides: 9. Germline assignment: CDR1 MGHRA and CDR2 YSYEKL. CDR3 in amino acids: CASSQAQLAGPHGELFF. Incomplete CDR3 DNA: TGCGCCAGCAGCCAAGCTCAACTAGCGGGACCCCACGGGGAG.

This clone was counted at least ten times. The read falls 3 residues short of the CDR3 end, and the missing part is taken from the germline J gene. The V gene is TRBV3-1 (or the pseudogene TRBV3-2), the J gene TRBJ2-1; 7 positions match TRBD2. With V trimmed by 4 bases and J by 6 bases, 3 bases remained unmatched. From germline, CDR1 is LGHDT and CDR2 YNNKEL (reference sequence). The CDR3 runs 13 residues. The CDR3: CASSPGLGNEQFF. Partial CDR3 DNA: TGTGCCAGCAGCCCAGGACTAGGCAATGAG.

This clone came up many times. The read gets to within 3 residues of the CDR3 end, and the germline J gene fills in the rest. This rearrangement joins TRBV6-4 to TRBJ2-1, with 11 bases aligning to TRBD2. Germline trimming cut 0 bases from V and 8 bases from J; bases unmatched to any gene: 3. Germline CDR1 and CDR2: MRHNA and SNTAGT. CDR3 length: 15 residues. CDR3 in amino acids: CASSDSSGRADEQFF. The CDR3 bases that were read are TGTGCCAGCAGTGACTCTAGCGGGAGGGCCGATGAG.

This clone showed up many times. From the germline J gene comes the end of the CDR3, since the read stops 3 residues before it. The genes are TRBV6-2 or TRBV6-3 and TRBJ1-2, with a tentative D call TRBD1 (5 bases). CDR1 is MNHEY, CDR2 SVGEGT, per germline. The germline V and J ends were trimmed by 6 bases and 0 bases, with 11 bases remaining between them. The CDR3 covers 14 residues. Partial CDR3 DNA: TGTGCCAGCAGCCGGACACTTACTAACTATGGC. It yields the protein CASSRTLTNYG. The CDR3 in its entirety is CASSRTLTNYGYTF.

This clone has ten or more counts. The covered CDR3 bases are TGTGCCAGCAGCTGGTATAGTAACAATGAG. Its protein product is CASSWYSNNE. The entire CDR3 sequence reads CASSWYSNNEQFF. The chain has TRBV7-2 and TRBJ2-1, with unresolved D. The read stops 3 residues short of the end of the CDR3; the missing end is completed from the germline J gene. The CDR3 spans 13 residues. Trimming removed 4 bases from V and 5 bases from J, with 9 bases in between. Germline-derived CDR1 and CDR2 are SGHTA and FQGNSA. The whole variable domain, remainder taken from reference TRBV7-2 and TRBJ2-1, is GAGVSQSPSNKVTEKGKDVELRCDPISGHTALYWYRQSLGQGLEFLIYFQGNSAPDKSGLPSDRFSAERTGGSVSTLTIQRTQQEDSAVYLCASSWYSNNEQFFGPGTRLTVL.

This clone was found many times. The CDR3 DNA, read in part, is TGCAGTGCTTCCCGGACTAGCGGGGGCACCTACGAG. Translated, it gives CSASRTSGGTYE. The complete CDR3 reads CSASRTSGGTYEQYF. This chain uses TRBV20-1 with TRBJ2-7; 13 bases map to TRBD2. The sequence runs out 3 residues before the end of the CDR3; the remainder is reconstructed from the germline J gene. The CDR3 totals 15 residues. The V segment lost 5 bases and the J segment 2 bases; nucleotides outside the gene matches: 6. CDR1 and CDR2 from the germline V gene are DFQATT and SNEGSKA (reference sequence).

This clone was detected many times. Read sequence stops 3 residues before the CDR3 end, and the germline J gene provides the missing end. The rearrangement links TRBV7-8 to TRBJ2-5, with D uncertain. From germline, CDR1 is SGHVS and CDR2 FQNEAQ. V lost 5 bases and J 0 bases, leaving 7 bases between the germline ends. This CDR3 spans 13 amino acids. The CDR3 reads CASSRTDQETQYF. CDR3 bases read: TGTGCCAGCAGCCGTACGGACCAAGAGACC.

The sample holds many counts of this clone. The read terminates 3 residues before the CDR3 end, so the remaining end is supplied by the germline J gene. The chain uses TRBV15 and TRBJ2-5, with a weak D call TRBD1 (5 bases). The CDR3 is 15 amino acids. The germline gives CDR1 LNHNV, CDR2 YYDKDF (reference sequence). V was clipped by 1 base and J by 2 bases, with 11 bases between them. The CDR3 DNA, read in part, is TGTGCCACCAGCAGAGTGCGGACACCTCAAGAGACC. Amino acid sequence: CATSRVRTPQET. The whole CDR3 sequence is CATSRVRTPQETQYF.

This clone was found many times. The CDR3 end is not reached by the read, which stops 3 residues before it; the germline J gene fills it in. This rearrangement joins TRBV4-1 to TRBJ2-1, with 8 bases identical to TRBD2. In germline, CDR1 is MGHRA, CDR2 YSYEKL. V trimming: 3 bases; J trimming: 8 bases; junction bases outside the gene matches: 6. The CDR3 loop spans 14 amino acids. This CDR3 reads CASSQSGSSDEQFF. The sequenced CDR3 bases are TGCGCCAGCAGCCAGAGCGGGAGTTCGGATGAG.

This clone was seen repeatedly, ten times or more. The CDR3 goes on 3 residues after the read ends, and that part is filled in from the germline J gene. This sequence joins TRBV11-2 and TRBJ2-7; 7 nucleotides line up with TRBD2. V was pared by 3 bases and J by 2 bases, with 7 bases of the junction left unmatched. Per the germline V gene, CDR1 is SGHAT and CDR2 is FQNNGV. The CDR3 totals 15 residues. The CDR3 loop reads CASSFGGGRTYEQYF. CDR3 bases read: TGTGCCAGCAGCTTCGGCGGGGGACGCACCTACGAG.

At least ten counts were recorded for this clone. The read ends 3 residues before the CDR3 terminus; that terminus is restored from the germline J gene. The chain couples TRBV29-1 to TRBJ2-1; the match to TRBD2 covers 11 bases. Trimming at V came to 7 bases and at J to 3 bases, leaving 5 bases not matched to a gene. Germline loops: CDR1 SQVTM, CDR2 ANQGSEA. This CDR3 is built from 14 residues. Incomplete CDR3 DNA: TGCAGCGCCGGACTAGCGGGCCGCTACAATGAG. The encoded protein is CSAGLAGRYNE. The whole CDR3 sequence is CSAGLAGRYNEQFF.

This clone was counted ten times or more. The read ends 3 residues early relative to the CDR3; the germline J gene fills the gap. This rearrangement joins TRBV6-2 or TRBV6-3 to TRBJ2-7; D possibly corresponds to TRBD1 (6 bases). Per the germline V gene, CDR1 is MNHEY and CDR2 is SVGEGT. V was shortened by 8 bases and J by 6 bases, with 11 bases between the two germline ends. The CDR3 totals 11 residues. CDR3 protein: CASRQVREQYF. The sequenced part of the CDR3 DNA is TGTGCCAGCCGACAGGTTCGCGAG.

This clone was observed many times. The CDR3 goes on 3 residues after the read ends, and that part is filled in from the germline J gene. V usage is TRBV7-8 and J usage is TRBJ2-3, with 10 positions matching TRBD2. The CDR3 loop spans 16 amino acids. Losses at the gene ends were 2 bases for V and 2 bases for J; bases not matched to a gene: 4. CDR1 SGHVS and CDR2 FQNEAQ come from the germline V gene. CDR3 loop: CASSLSGRASTDTQYF. The CDR3 DNA, read in part, is TGTGCCAGCAGCTTAAGCGGGAGGGCCTCCACAGATACG.

This clone turned up a few times. The CDR3 goes on 3 residues after the read ends, and that part is filled in from the germline J gene. The V gene is TRBV5-1, the J gene TRBJ1-2; D is perhaps TRBD1 (5 bases). Germline V gives CDR1 SGHRS, CDR2 YFSETQ. There are 15 residues in the CDR3. V was trimmed by 0 bases and J by 4 bases, leaving 13 bases between them. CDR3 loop: CASSLAQGTSYGYTF. The part of the CDR3 DNA that was read is TGCGCCAGCAGCTTGGCCCAGGGAACAAGCTATGGC.

This clone was observed at least ten times. The read comes to an end 3 residues before the CDR3 does, leaving the germline J gene to fill in the end. The rearrangement uses TRBV7-8 and TRBJ2-1, with D possibly TRBD2 on 5 matching bases. The CDR3 has 16 residues. V was shortened by 3 bases and J by 0 bases, with 12 bases between the two germline ends. Germline assignment: CDR1 SGHVS and CDR2 FQNEAQ. The CDR3 DNA, read in part, is TGTGCCAGCAGCTTTCTAGCTCTGAGCTCCTACAATGAG. Its protein is CASSFLALSSYNE. The full CDR3 sequence reads CASSFLALSSYNEQFF.

This clone was observed many times. The read ends 3 residues before the CDR3 terminus; that terminus is restored from the germline J gene. The chain uses TRBV4-1 and TRBJ1-6; D is uncertain. Germline loops: CDR1 MGHRA, CDR2 YSYEKL. The V gene lost 3 bases and the J gene lost 4 bases, with 13 bases spanning the gap. This CDR3 is 16 amino acids long. CDR3 bases read: TGCGCCAGCAGCCAGCCACAAGAAATTTATAATTCACCC. It translates to CASSQPQEIYNSP. The CDR3 in its entirety is CASSQPQEIYNSPLHF.

This clone was seen ten or more times. The CDR3 is cut off 3 residues early in the read; its end comes from the germline J gene. The chain recombines TRBV29-1 with TRBJ1-5, with D possibly TRBD1 on 5 matching bases. V gave up 4 bases and J gave up 9 bases, with 13 bases separating them. The CDR3 covers 12 residues. In germline, CDR1 is SQVTM, CDR2 ANQGSEA. The chain's CDR3 is CSVGTTEGPQHF. Incomplete CDR3 DNA: TGCAGCGTTGGGACAACCGAGGGGCCC.

This clone appeared many times. The read ends 3 residues shy of where the CDR3 ends; the end is completed using the germline J gene. V is TRBV7-2 and J is TRBJ2-2, with TRBD1 identical over 8 bases. The CDR3 is 15 amino acids. From germline, CDR1 is SGHTA and CDR2 FQGNSA. V was pared by 1 base and J by 5 bases, with 3 bases of the junction left unmatched. CDR3 bases read: TGTGCCAGCAGCTTAGGGACAGGGAGAACCGGGGAG. Its protein product is CASSLGTGRTGE. The full CDR3 protein reads CASSLGTGRTGELFF.

In its sample, this clone was seen many times. The CDR3 is cut off 3 residues early in the read; its end comes from the germline J gene. The chain recombines TRBV5-1 with TRBJ2-5; D possibly corresponds to TRBD2 (6 bases). The CDR3 length is 16 residues. Germline V gives CDR1 SGHRS, CDR2 YFSETQ. V lost 0 bases and J lost 4, with 16 bases in between. Incomplete CDR3 DNA: TGCGCCAGCAGCTTGGGGGGCGGGGCGCGTAGAGAGACC. It encodes CASSLGGGARRET. The full CDR3 sequence reads CASSLGGGARRETQYF. Full variable domain (missing parts from reference TRBV5-1 and TRBJ2-5): KAGVTQTPRYLIKTRGQQVTLSCSPISGHRSVSWYQQTPGQGLQFLFEYFSETQRNKGNFPGRFSGRQFSNSRSEMNVSTLELGDSALYLCASSLGGGARRETQYFGPGTRLLVL.